This entry is about one TCR beta chain. What it binds is unknown. These data originate in a study of response to subunit inactivated influenza vaccine. Overall study findings and caveats: Only a handful of new T cells, the authors suggested, are recruited with each seasonal influenza vaccination.

The V gene lost 7 bases and the J gene lost 5 bases, with 12 bases spanning the gap. Germline lookup yields CDR1 DFQATT and CDR2 SNEGSKA (reference sequence). The CDR3 covers 12 residues. Via MiXCR, TCRdb re-called the RT-PCR reads, giving one row per CDR3 protein. The table shows approximately 530,000 distinct CDR3 sequences, with over 10% occurring only once. The starting material was PBMCs from blood, obtained roughly 46 days after vaccination. The chain is built from TRBV20-1 and TRBJ2-1; a possible D gene is TRBD1 (5 bases). This receptor was obtained from a middle-aged man who received an inactivated influenza vaccine. CDR3 in DNA: TGCAGTGACGCGACAGTAGACAATGAGCAGTTCTTC. As protein: CSDATVDNEQFF.